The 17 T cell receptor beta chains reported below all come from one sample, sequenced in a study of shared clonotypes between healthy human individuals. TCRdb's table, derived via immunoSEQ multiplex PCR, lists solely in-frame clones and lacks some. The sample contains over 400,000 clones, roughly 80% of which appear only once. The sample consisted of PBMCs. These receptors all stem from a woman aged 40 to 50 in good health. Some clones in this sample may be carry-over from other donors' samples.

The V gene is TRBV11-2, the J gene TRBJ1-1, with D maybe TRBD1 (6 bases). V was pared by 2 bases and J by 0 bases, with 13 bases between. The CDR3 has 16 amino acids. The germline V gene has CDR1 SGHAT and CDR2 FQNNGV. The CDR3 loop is CASSLRGGRLNTEAFF. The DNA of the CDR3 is TGTGCCAGCAGCTTACGTGGGGGGCGATTGAACACTGAAGCTTTCTTT.

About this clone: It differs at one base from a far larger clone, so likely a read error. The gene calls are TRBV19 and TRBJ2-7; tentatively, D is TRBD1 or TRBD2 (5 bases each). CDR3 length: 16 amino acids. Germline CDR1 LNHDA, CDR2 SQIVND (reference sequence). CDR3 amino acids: CAGSNDPGRGSYEQYF. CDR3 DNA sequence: TGTGCCGGTAGTAACGACCCGGGACGAGGCTCCTACGAGCAGTACTTC.

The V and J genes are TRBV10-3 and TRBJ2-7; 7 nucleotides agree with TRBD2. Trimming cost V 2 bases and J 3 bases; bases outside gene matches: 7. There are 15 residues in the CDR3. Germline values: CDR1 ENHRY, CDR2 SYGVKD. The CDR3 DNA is TGTGCCATCAGTGAGGTCAGCGGGACCATCTACGAGCAGTACTTC. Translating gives CAISEVSGTIYEQYF.

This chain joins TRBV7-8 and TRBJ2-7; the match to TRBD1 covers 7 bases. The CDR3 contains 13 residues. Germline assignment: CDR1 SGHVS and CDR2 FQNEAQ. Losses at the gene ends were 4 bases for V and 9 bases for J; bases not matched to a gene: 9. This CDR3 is CASSSPGTVGQYF. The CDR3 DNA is TGTGCCAGCAGCTCACCTGGGACAGTTGGGCAGTACTTC.

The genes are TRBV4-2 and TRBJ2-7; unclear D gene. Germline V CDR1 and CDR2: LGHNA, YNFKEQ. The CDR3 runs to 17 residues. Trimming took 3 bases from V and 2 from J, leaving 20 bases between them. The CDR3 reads CASSQGPVGRRAYEQYF. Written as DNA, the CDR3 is TGTGCCAGCAGCCAGGGTCCGGTGGGCAGGAGAGCCTACGAGCAGTACTTC.

For the CDR3, the DNA is TGTGCCAGCAGCTTGGCCTTGGACGGCTACAATGAGCAGTTCTTC. Encoded protein: CASSLALDGYNEQFF. The chain has TRBV11-2 and TRBJ2-1; no definite D call. The CDR3 covers 15 residues. Germline V lookup: CDR1 SGHAT, CDR2 FQNNGV. V was pared by 3 bases and J by 3 bases, with 12 bases between.

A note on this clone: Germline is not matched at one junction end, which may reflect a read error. The CDR3 DNA follows: TGTGCTAGCAGCGCGGAACTAGCGGGGGGCACAGATACGCAGTATTTT. Amino acids: CASSAELAGGTDTQYF. The chain joins TRBV7-7 to TRBJ2-3; TRBD2 matches at 11 bases. The CDR3 has 16 amino acids. CDR1 is SSHAT and CDR2 is FNYEAQ in the germline V gene (reference sequence). Full variable domain (outside the CDR3, taken from reference TRBV7-7 and TRBJ2-3): GAGVSQSPRYKVTKRGQDVTLRCDPISSHATLYWYQQALGQGPEFLTYFNYEAQPDKSGLPSDRFSAERPEGSISTLTIQRTEQRDSAMYRCASSAELAGGTDTQYFGPGTRLTVL.

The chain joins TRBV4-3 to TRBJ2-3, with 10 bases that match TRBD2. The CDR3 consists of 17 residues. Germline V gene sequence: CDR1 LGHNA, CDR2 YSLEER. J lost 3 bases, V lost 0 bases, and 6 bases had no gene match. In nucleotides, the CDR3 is TGCGCCAGCAGCCAAGATCTCCCTAGCGGGAGTACAGATACGCAGTATTTT. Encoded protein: CASSQDLPSGSTDTQYF.

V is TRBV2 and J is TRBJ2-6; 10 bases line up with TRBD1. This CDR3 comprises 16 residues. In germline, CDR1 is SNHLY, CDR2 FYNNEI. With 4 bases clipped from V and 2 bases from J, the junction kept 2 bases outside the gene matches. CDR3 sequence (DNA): TGTGCCAGCAGTGGGACAGGGGGGACTGGGGCCAACGTCCTGACTTTC. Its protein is CASSGTGGTGANVLTF.

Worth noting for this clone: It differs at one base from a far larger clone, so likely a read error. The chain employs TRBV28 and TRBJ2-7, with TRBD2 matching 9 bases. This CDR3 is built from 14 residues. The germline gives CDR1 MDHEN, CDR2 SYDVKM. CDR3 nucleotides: TGTGCCAGCAATGGCGGGACTAGCTCCTACGGGCAGTACTTC. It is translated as CASNGGTSSYGQYF.

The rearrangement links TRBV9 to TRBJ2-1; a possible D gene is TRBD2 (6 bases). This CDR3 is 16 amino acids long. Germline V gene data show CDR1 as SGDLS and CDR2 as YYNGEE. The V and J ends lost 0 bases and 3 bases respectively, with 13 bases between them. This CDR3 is CASSVGASEYYNEQFF. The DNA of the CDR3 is TGTGCCAGCAGCGTAGGGGCTAGCGAGTACTACAATGAGCAGTTCTTC.

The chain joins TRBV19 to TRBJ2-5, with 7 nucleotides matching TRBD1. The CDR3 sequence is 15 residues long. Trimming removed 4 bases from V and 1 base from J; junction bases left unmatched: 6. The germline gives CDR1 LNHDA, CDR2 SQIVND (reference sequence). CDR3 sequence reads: CASSNRDRAQETQYF. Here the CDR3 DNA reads TGTGCCAGTAGTAACCGGGACAGAGCCCAAGAGACCCAGTACTTC.

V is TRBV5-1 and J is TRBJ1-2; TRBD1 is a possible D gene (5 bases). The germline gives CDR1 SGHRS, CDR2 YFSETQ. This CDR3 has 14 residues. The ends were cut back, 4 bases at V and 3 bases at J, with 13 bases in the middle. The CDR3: CASSLDSLDYGYTF. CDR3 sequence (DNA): TGCGCCAGCAGCCTAGACAGCTTGGACTATGGCTACACCTTC.

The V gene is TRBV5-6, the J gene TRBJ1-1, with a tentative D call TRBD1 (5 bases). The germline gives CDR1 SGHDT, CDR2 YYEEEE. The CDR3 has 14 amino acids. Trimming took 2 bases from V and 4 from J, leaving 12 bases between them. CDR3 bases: TGTGCCAGCAGCTTCCAGGGTGGGCTCACTGAAGCTTTCTTT. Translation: CASSFQGGLTEAFF.

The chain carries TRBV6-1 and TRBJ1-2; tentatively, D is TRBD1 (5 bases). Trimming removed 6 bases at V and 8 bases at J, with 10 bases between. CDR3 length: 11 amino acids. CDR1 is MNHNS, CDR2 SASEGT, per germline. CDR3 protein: CASRERGGYTF. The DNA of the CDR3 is TGTGCCAGCAGAGAACGGGGGGGCTACACCTTC.

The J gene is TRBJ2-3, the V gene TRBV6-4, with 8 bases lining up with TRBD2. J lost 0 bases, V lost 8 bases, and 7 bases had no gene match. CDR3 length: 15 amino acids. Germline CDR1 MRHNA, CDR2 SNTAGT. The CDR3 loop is CASGEKRGSTDTQYF. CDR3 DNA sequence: TGTGCCAGCGGGGAAAAGCGGGGGAGCACAGATACGCAGTATTTT.

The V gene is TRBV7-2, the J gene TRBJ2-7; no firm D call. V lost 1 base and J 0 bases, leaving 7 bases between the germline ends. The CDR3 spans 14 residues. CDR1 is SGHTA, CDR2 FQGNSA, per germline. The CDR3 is CASSLGAASYEQYF. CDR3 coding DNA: TGTGCCAGCAGCTTAGGGGCAGCCTCCTACGAGCAGTACTTC.